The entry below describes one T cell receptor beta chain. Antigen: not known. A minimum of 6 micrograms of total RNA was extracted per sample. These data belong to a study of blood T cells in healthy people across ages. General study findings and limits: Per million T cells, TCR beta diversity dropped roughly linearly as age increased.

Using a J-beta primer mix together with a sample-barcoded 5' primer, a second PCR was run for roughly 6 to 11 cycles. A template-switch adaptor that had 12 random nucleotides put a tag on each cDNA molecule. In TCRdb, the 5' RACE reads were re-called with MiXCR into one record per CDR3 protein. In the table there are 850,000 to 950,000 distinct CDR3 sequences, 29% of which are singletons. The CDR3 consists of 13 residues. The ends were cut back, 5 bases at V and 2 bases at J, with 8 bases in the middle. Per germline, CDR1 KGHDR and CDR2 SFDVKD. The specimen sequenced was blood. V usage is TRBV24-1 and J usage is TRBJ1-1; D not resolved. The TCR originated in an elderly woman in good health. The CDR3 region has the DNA TGTGCCACCAGTGCTAGGGTAAACACTGAAGCTTTCTTT. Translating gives CATSARVNTEAFF.